What follows are 10 T cell receptor beta chains derived from one specimen sequenced in a study of regulatory T cells. Study-level results: Compared with autologous conventional CD4+ cells and control regulatory cells, CD3G-deficient regulatory T cells showed reduced diversity.

No antigens are known for them. The primer mix had 52 TRBV and 13 TRBJ primers. Some clones are missing from TCRdb's copy, which holds only in-frame ones; the method was immunoSEQ multiplex PCR. The data show under 4,000 clones, more than 90% seen once. The sequenced sample consisted of CD4+ Tregs sorted from blood. The receptors originated from a young adult with CD3G deficiency.

The chain joins TRBV21-1 to TRBJ2-7; the D call TRBD1 from the table was never checked on the DNA. TRBV21-1 corresponds to a pseudogene. This CDR3 is 17 amino acids long. The CDR3 reads CASSKAWSGQDSYEQYV. The CDR3 nucleotides read TGTGCCAGCAGCAAAGCGTGGTCGGGACAGGACTCCTACGAGCAGTACGTC.

V and J are TRBV11-2 and TRBJ2-7, with TRBD2 identical over 8 bases. Per the germline V gene, CDR1 is SGHAT and CDR2 is FQNNGV. The CDR3 is made up of 14 amino acids. V lost 3 bases and J lost 5; bases outside the gene matches: 6. The CDR3 spells CASSFEWTSHEQYF. The CDR3, as DNA: TGTGCCAGCAGCTTCGAATGGACTAGCCACGAGCAGTACTTC.

The V call is TRBV10-2, the J call TRBJ2-3; 11 positions match TRBD2. The CDR3 has 16 residues. V trimming: 6 bases; J trimming: 2 bases; junction bases outside the gene matches: 7. Germline CDR1 is WSHSY and CDR2 is SAAADI. The CDR3 is CASSLRTSGFTDTQYF. CDR3 DNA: TGCGCCAGCAGCCTAAGGACTAGCGGGTTCACAGATACGCAGTATTTT.

Written as DNA, the CDR3 is TGTGCCAGCTCCCGAGAGGGGGCAGACGAGCAGTACTTC. Translating it yields CASSREGADEQYF. The chain uses TRBV6-1 and TRBJ2-7; TRBD1 aligns across 7 bases. V dropped 8 bases and J dropped 5; count of bases not matched to a gene: 9. The CDR3 is made up of 13 amino acids. The germline gives CDR1 MNHNS, CDR2 SASEGT.

The gene calls are TRBV6-1 and TRBJ1-1; TRBD1 matches 8 bases. Germline CDR1 is MNHNS and CDR2 is SASEGT. CDR3 length: 15 amino acids. V shed 0 bases, J shed 1 base, and the junction held 1 base outside the gene matches. CDR3 DNA: TGTGCCAGCAGTGAAGCTGGGACAGGGAACACTGAAGCTTTCTTT. Translating it yields CASSEAGTGNTEAFF.

The chain combines TRBV18 with TRBJ1-2, with 9 positions matching TRBD1. V lost 3 bases and J lost 3; bases outside the gene matches: 2. The CDR3 consists of 14 residues. The germline CDR1 and CDR2 sequences are KGHSH and LQKENI. The CDR3 DNA reads TGTGCCAGCTCACCGTACAGGGGGCACTATGGCTACACCTTC. Its protein product is CASSPYRGHYGYTF.

The CDR3: CASSSLDGAPYEQYF. CDR3 bases: TGTGCCAGCAGTTCTCTGGACGGTGCGCCCTACGAGCAGTACTTC. The V call is TRBV28, the J call TRBJ2-7; no definite D call. The CDR3 covers 15 residues. With 4 bases removed from V and 2 bases from J, the gap between germline ends came to 15 bases. Germline V gives CDR1 MDHEN, CDR2 SYDVKM.

The gene calls are TRBV27 and TRBJ2-1; D possibly corresponds to TRBD2 (6 bases). The germline gives CDR1 MNHEY, CDR2 SMNVEV (reference sequence). The ends were cut back, 8 bases at V and 4 bases at J, with 18 bases in the middle. The CDR3 extends over 15 amino acids. CDR3 region: CASRNAGEVYNEQFF. In DNA, the CDR3 is TGTGCCAGCCGCAATGCCGGGGAGGTATACAATGAGCAGTTCTTC.

The rearrangement uses TRBV18 and TRBJ2-3; D may be TRBD2 (5 bases). CDR1 is KGHSH, CDR2 LQKENI, per germline. CDR3 length equals 13 residues. V was shortened by 5 bases and J by 3 bases, with 9 bases between the two germline ends. CDR3 loop: CASSVTGTDTQYF. CDR3 nucleotide sequence: TGTGCCAGCTCAGTGACGGGGACAGATACGCAGTATTTT.

The V and J genes are TRBV27 and TRBJ2-7; 7 positions match TRBD1. Trimming at V came to 5 bases and at J to 5 bases, leaving 9 bases not matched to a gene. Per germline, CDR1 MNHEY and CDR2 SMNVEV (reference sequence). The length of the CDR3 is 14 residues. CDR3 DNA: TGTGCCAGCAGTAAACAGGGGAAAATCGACGAGCAGTACTTC. Protein product: CASSKQGKIDEQYF.